This T cell receptor (beta chain) derives from a study of blood T cell repertoires in COVID-19. For the study at large: Researchers got acute and convalescent COVID-19 samples from the United States, Italy and Spain.

TCRdb keeps only in-frame clones here, not all; method: immunoSEQ multiplex PCR. The sample has about 64,000 clones; under 80% are singletons. This CDR3 contains 15 residues. Germline lookup yields CDR1 LNHDA and CDR2 SQIVND (reference sequence). V was clipped by 3 bases and J by 2 bases; unmatched bases: 4. The chain uses TRBV19 and TRBJ1-1; TRBD1 matches at 9 bases. The source is a woman aged 55-69 years who had been exposed to COVID-19. The sequenced material came from PBMCs or T cells enriched from blood (not recorded which). The CDR3 DNA sequence: TGTGCCAGTAGTATTGTGGGACAGGGTAACACTGAAGCTTTCTTT. Protein: CASSIVGQGNTEAFF.